The clone carrying this TCR beta chain has a handful of counts. The target antigen is unknown. Separate alpha and beta amplification began at the second PCR step. This specimen belongs to a study of naive and memory T cell subsets. Study-wide results and caveats: Over 95% of naive TCR sequences appeared only once after error correction, unlike memory subsets. Naive repertoires, especially CD8, held a few larger clonotypes, possibly memory cells re-expressing CD45RA.

The beta constant-region primer was an equimolar mix of two oligonucleotides covering TRBC1 and TRBC2. Ligated cDNA was amplified by four rounds of PCR with nested alpha and beta constant-region primers and SP2. The cDNA 3' end received a ligated single-stranded oligonucleotide carrying the SP2 primer and a 12-nucleotide UMI. TCRdb analysed the UMI-ligation and nested PCR reads with MiXCR anew, one entry per CDR3 protein. Counted here are 150,000 or so distinct CDR3 sequences, roughly 23% occurring once; the ten biggest clones make up about 0.11%. This receptor was identified in a human donor in good health. The sequencing sample was made of naive CD4+ T cells from blood.

The CDR3 DNA reads as TGTGCCAGCAGTATTGGACGTCGAGGTGAGCAGTTCTTC. The encoded protein is CASSIGRRGEQFF. The chain recombines TRBV6-5 with TRBJ2-1; no clear D. CDR1 is MNHEY, CDR2 SVGAGI, per germline. The CDR3 extends over 13 amino acids. Trimming cost V 5 bases and J 9 bases, with 14 bases left between them.